These 21 T cell receptor beta chains originate from one sample sequenced in a study of T cell repertoires in cytomegalovirus infection. TCRdb processed the reads anew with MiXCR; each CDR3 protein has one entry. Counted here are around 630,000 distinct CDR3 sequences, 20% to 25% occurring once; the ten biggest clones make up approximately 8%. The sample consisted of CD8+ T cells from PBMCs. The receptors stem from a human donor in good health (CMV status not recorded). Some clones in this sample may be carry-over from other donors' samples.

With regard to this clonotype: A much larger clone sits a single nucleotide away, making a read error possible. This sequence joins TRBV7-6 and TRBJ2-5; 11 nucleotides align to TRBD2. This CDR3 comprises 14 residues. With 5 bases clipped from V and 3 bases from J, the junction kept 2 bases outside the gene matches. The germline CDR1 and CDR2 sequences are SGHVS and FNYEAQ. CDR3 nucleotides: TGTGCCAGCAGCCTGACTAGCGGGGAAGAGACCCAGTACTTC. This encodes CASSLTSGEETQYF. Together with reference TRBV7-6 and TRBJ2-5, the CDR3 gives the full variable domain: GAGVSQSPRYKVTKRGQDVALRCDPISGHVSLYWYRQALGQGPEFLTYFNYEAQQDKSGLPNDRFSAERPEGSISTLTIQRTEQRDSAMYRCASSLTSGEETQYFGPGTRLLVL.

This chain connects TRBV5-6 to TRBJ2-1; tentative D call: TRBD1 (6 bases). The ends were cut back, 6 bases at V and 0 bases at J, with 22 bases in the middle. There are 18 residues in the CDR3. Germline values: CDR1 SGHDT, CDR2 YYEEEE. DNA for the CDR3: TGTGCCAGCACCTCCGATCGGGACACCCAGAGCTCCTACAATGAGCAGTTCTTC. Amino acid sequence: CASTSDRDTQSSYNEQFF.

V usage is TRBV28 and J usage is TRBJ2-7; D call uncertain. The CDR3 is 16 residues long. Trimming shortened V by 3 bases and J by 6 bases, and 21 bases separated the two germline ends. Per germline, CDR1 MDHEN and CDR2 SYDVKM. For the CDR3, the DNA is TGTGCCAGCAGTTTCCGTGAAGGGTACATCTTGGGCGAGCAGTACGTC. Its protein product is CASSFREGYILGEQYV.

A few counts support this clonotype. V and J are TRBV7-9 and TRBJ2-2, with 7 nucleotides matching TRBD1. The CDR3 totals 14 residues. Trimming took 7 bases from V and 2 from J; bases not matched to a gene: 4. Germline V CDR1 and CDR2: SEHNR, FQNEAQ (reference sequence). The CDR3 nucleotides read TGTGCCAGCACAGGGACAGAAAACACCGGGGAGCTGTTTTTT. Protein product: CASTGTENTGELFF.

A few counts support this clonotype. V is TRBV20-1 and J is TRBJ2-1; D unresolved. The CDR3 is 12 residues long. Per germline, CDR1 DFQATT and CDR2 SNEGSKA (reference sequence). V was pared by 6 bases and J by 6 bases, with 12 bases between. The DNA of the CDR3 is TGCAGTGCCCCGGAGTCGGGCAATGAGCAGTTCTTC. It yields the protein CSAPESGNEQFF.

This clonotype was counted between two and nine times. The genes are TRBV12-3 or TRBV12-4 and TRBJ2-7; possible D gene TRBD2, 6 bases. V was cut by 5 bases and J by 3 bases, with 11 bases left in between. The CDR3 is made up of 13 amino acids. CDR3 in amino acids: CASSQTSIYEQYF. For the CDR3, the DNA is TGTGCCAGCAGTCAGACTAGTATCTACGAGCAGTACTTC.

The table lists this clonotype with many counts. The chain employs TRBV12-3 or TRBV12-4 and TRBJ2-3, with D perhaps TRBD2 (5 bases). Trimming stripped 5 bases from V and 6 bases from J, with 15 bases between. The CDR3 loop spans 14 amino acids. The CDR3 protein is CASSPTSRADTQYF. The CDR3 DNA reads as TGTGCCAGCAGTCCAACTAGTAGGGCCGATACGCAGTATTTT.

This clonotype has more than one count but fewer than ten. The rearrangement uses TRBV4-3 and TRBJ1-3; TRBD1 might be the D (5 bases). V was shortened by 0 bases and J by 8 bases, with 14 bases between the two germline ends. Germline V gene data show CDR1 as LGHNA and CDR2 as YSLEER. The CDR3 has 15 amino acids. The CDR3 DNA reads TGCGCCAGCAGCCAAGAAGGGACTGGAGGAGACACCATATATTTT. Encoded protein: CASSQEGTGGDTIYF.

This clonotype was seen a few times. The V call is TRBV6-6, the J call TRBJ2-1; 8 positions match TRBD2. Germline CDR1 reads MNHNY; CDR2 reads SVGAGI (reference sequence). CDR3 length equals 12 residues. V lost 11 bases to trimming and J lost 5 bases; unmatched junction nucleotides: 5. The chain's CDR3 is CALRAGDNEQFF. Here the CDR3 DNA reads TGTGCCCTACGAGCGGGGGACAATGAGCAGTTCTTC.

This clonotype was counted a few times. The V and J genes are TRBV29-1 and TRBJ2-5, with unresolved D. The CDR3 is 11 residues long. The V gene's germline CDR1 is SQVTM and CDR2 ANQGSEA. Trimming cost V 0 bases and J 7 bases, with 6 bases left between them. CDR3 DNA sequence: TGCAGCGTTGAAGAGGCCGGGACCCAGTACTTC. Protein product: CSVEEAGTQYF.

This clonotype turned up a few times. The CDR3 loop is CASSLEWGLAFF. The CDR3 bases are TGTGCCAGCAGCTTAGAATGGGGGCTAGCTTTCTTT. The chain has TRBV13 and TRBJ1-1, with D perhaps TRBD1 (6 bases). With 1 base removed from V and 10 bases from J, the gap between germline ends came to 10 bases. This CDR3 is 12 amino acids long. From germline, CDR1 is PRHDT and CDR2 FYEKMQ (reference sequence).

In this sample, this clonotype turned up a few times. The rearrangement joins TRBV6-2 or TRBV6-3 to TRBJ1-1, with D perhaps TRBD1 (5 bases). V was trimmed by 0 bases and J by 4 bases, leaving 18 bases between them. CDR1 MNHEY and CDR2 SVGEGT come from the germline V gene. The CDR3 loop spans 17 amino acids. CDR3 sequence (DNA): TGTGCCAGCAGTTACTCGAAAGGAGAGGGAAGGGGCACTGAAGCTTTCTTT. Protein: CASSYSKGEGRGTEAFF.

On this clonotype: The final CDR3 position lacks the conserved phenylalanine or tryptophan, pointing to a likely read error. The chain recombines TRBV28 with TRBJ1-4; D gene ambiguous. Germline V CDR1 and CDR2: MDHEN, SYDVKM. The CDR3 covers 13 residues. Trimming removed 2 bases from V and 5 bases from J, with 6 bases in between. The CDR3 is CASSLELNEKLFL. CDR3 nucleotides: TGTGCCAGCAGTTTAGAGTTGAATGAAAAACTGTTTTTA.

The CDR3 region is CASSPHSGGAGETQYF. As DNA, the CDR3 is TGTGCCAGCAGCCCCCATAGCGGGGGGGCCGGGGAGACCCAGTACTTC. The V gene is TRBV5-4, the J gene TRBJ2-5, with 11 bases lining up with TRBD2. J was trimmed by 5 bases and V by 4 bases; bases with no gene match: 10. Per the germline V gene, CDR1 is SGHNT and CDR2 is YYREEE (reference sequence). The CDR3 sequence is 16 residues long.

This clonotype was observed many times. The CDR3 coding sequence is TGTGCCAGCAGCTCTACCCCAGGGACTGAAGCTTTCTTT. It codes for CASSSTPGTEAFF. The chain links TRBV7-9 to TRBJ1-1; TRBD1 is a possible D gene (5 bases). Trimming stripped 4 bases from V and 5 bases from J, with 11 bases between. The CDR3 extends over 13 amino acids. Germline V gene data show CDR1 as SEHNR and CDR2 as FQNEAQ (reference sequence).

This clonotype was observed a few times. This chain uses TRBV7-4 with TRBJ1-2, with unresolved D. The CDR3 consists of 12 residues. The ends were cut back, 7 bases at V and 6 bases at J, with 12 bases in the middle. CDR1 and CDR2 (germline): SGHVT, SQSDAQ. This CDR3 reads CASTSIIDGYTF. CDR3 sequence (DNA): TGTGCCAGCACCTCTATTATTGATGGCTACACCTTC.

This clonotype was detected a few times. V and J are TRBV6-2 or TRBV6-3 and TRBJ2-1, with D perhaps being TRBD1 or TRBD2 (5 bases each). Trimming pared 2 bases from V and 6 bases from J, leaving 11 bases between. The CDR3 loop spans 14 amino acids. Per the germline V gene, CDR1 is MNHEY and CDR2 is SVGEGT. CDR3 sequence (DNA): TGTGCCAGCAGTTACGCCGGGGCCTCCAATGAGCAGTTCTTC. Its translation: CASSYAGASNEQFF.

The J gene is TRBJ1-1, the V gene TRBV20-1; D unclear. The V gene's germline CDR1 is DFQATT and CDR2 SNEGSKA (reference sequence). Between the trimmed V and J ends, which lost 0 bases and 7 bases, there was a span of 12 bases. This CDR3 region has 13 residues. This CDR3 is CSARDGLAHEAFF. For the CDR3, the DNA is TGCAGTGCTAGAGATGGATTGGCCCATGAAGCTTTCTTT.

The genes are TRBV4-1 and TRBJ2-3; D may be TRBD1 (6 bases). The ends were cut back, 3 bases at V and 0 bases at J, with 13 bases in the middle. The CDR3 is 16 amino acids. Germline V gene lookup returns CDR1 MGHRA and CDR2 YSYEKL. The CDR3 bases are TGCGCCAGCAGCCACCCCGGACAGAAGAGCACAGATACGCAGTATTTT. This gives the protein CASSHPGQKSTDTQYF.

V is TRBV27 and J is TRBJ2-5; TRBD2 agrees at 16 bases. This CDR3 spans 17 amino acids. The junction had 7 bases not matched to a gene; V was cut back by 4 bases and J by 5 bases. Germline loops: CDR1 MNHEY, CDR2 SMNVEV (reference sequence). As DNA, the CDR3 is TGTGCCAGCAGTTCCTCGGGACTAGCGGGGGGGGAGGAGACCCAGTACTTC. Its protein is CASSSSGLAGGEETQYF.

This clonotype was picked up a small number of times. The CDR3 region has the DNA TGTGCCAGCAGCTTAGCCCCTAAGCAGGGCTATGGCTACACCTTC. This codes for CASSLAPKQGYGYTF. This chain uses TRBV7-9 with TRBJ1-2; perhaps TRBD1 as D (5 bases). The CDR3 sequence is 15 residues long. Trimming took 0 bases from V and 4 from J, leaving 12 bases between them. Germline CDR1 is SEHNR and CDR2 is FQNEAQ (reference sequence).